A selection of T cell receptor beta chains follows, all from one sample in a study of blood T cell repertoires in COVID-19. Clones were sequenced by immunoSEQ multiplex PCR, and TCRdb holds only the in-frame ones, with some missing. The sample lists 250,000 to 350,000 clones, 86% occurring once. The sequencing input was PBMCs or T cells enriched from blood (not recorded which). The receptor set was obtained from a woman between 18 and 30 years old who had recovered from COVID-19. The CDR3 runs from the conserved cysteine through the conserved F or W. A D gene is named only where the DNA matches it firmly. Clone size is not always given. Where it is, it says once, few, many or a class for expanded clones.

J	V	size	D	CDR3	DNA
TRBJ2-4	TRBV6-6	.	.	CASRAGEGIQYF	TGTGCCAGCAGGGCAGGGGAAGGCATTCAGTACTTC
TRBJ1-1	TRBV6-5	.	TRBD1	CASSSGQGDTEAFF	TGTGCCAGCAGTTCGGGACAGGGTGACACTGAAGCTTTCTTT
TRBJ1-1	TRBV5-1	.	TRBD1	CASSLTGDEAFF	TGCGCCAGCAGCTTGACAGGGGATGAAGCTTTCTTT
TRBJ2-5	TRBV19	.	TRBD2	CASSTGGLQETQYF	TGTGCCAGTAGCACGGGGGGGCTCCAAGAGACCCAGTACTTC
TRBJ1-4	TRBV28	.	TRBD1	CASSLATGGFGKLFF	TGTGCCAGCAGTTTGGCGACAGGGGGCTTTGGAAAACTGTTTTTT
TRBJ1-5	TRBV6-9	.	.	CASSGGQHQPQHF	TGTGCCAGCAGCGGCGGTCAGCATCAGCCCCAGCATTTT
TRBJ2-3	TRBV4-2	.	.	CASSQDFSPTDTQYF	TGTGCCAGCAGCCAAGATTTCTCCCCCACAGATACGCAGTATTTT
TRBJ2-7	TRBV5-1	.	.	CASSLGSTGSYEQYF	TGCGCCAGCAGCTTGGGGTCGACAGGATCCTACGAGCAGTACTTC
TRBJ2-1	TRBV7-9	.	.	CASSLGLAVNNEQFF	TGTGCCAGCAGCTTAGGGCTAGCTGTTAACAATGAGCAGTTCTTC
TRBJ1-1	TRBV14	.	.	CASSQAVGGTEAFF	TGTGCCAGCAGCCAAGCGGTTGGCGGCACTGAAGCTTTCTTT
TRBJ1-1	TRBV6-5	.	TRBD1	CASRVATGGNTEAFF	TGTGCCAGCAGGGTCGCTACAGGGGGCAACACTGAAGCTTTCTTT
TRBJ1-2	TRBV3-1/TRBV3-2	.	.	CASSRNRDGYTF	TGTGCCAGCAGCCGGAACAGGGATGGCTACACCTTC
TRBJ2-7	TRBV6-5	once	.	CASKTRGSYEQYF	TGTGCCAGCAAGACCCGGGGGTCCTACGAGCAGTACTTC
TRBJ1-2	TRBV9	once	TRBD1	CASSPQLTGGGYTF	TGTGCCAGCAGCCCCCAGCTGACAGGGGGTGGCTACACCTTC
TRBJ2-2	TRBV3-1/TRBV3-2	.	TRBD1	CASSQVEQGADTGELFF	TGTGCCAGCAGCCAAGTCGAACAGGGGGCAGACACCGGGGAGCTGTTTTTT
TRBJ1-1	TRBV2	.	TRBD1	CAGKGQGNTEAFF	TGTGCCGGTAAGGGACAGGGGAACACTGAAGCTTTCTTT
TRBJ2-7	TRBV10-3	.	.	CAIRTDSYEQYF	TGTGCCATCAGAACGGACAGTTACGAGCAGTACTTC
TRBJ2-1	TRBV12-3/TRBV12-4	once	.	CASSSRRELTQFF	TGTGCCAGCAGTTCGCGTCGGGAGTTAACTCAGTTCTTC
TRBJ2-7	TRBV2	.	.	CASRRQGDSYEQYF	TGTGCCAGCAGAAGGCAGGGCGACTCCTACGAGCAGTACTTC
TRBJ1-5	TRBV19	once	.	CASSTINQPQHF	TGTGCCAGTAGTACTATCAATCAGCCCCAGCATTTT
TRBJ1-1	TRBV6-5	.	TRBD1	CASRSTTGRGTEAFF	TGTGCCAGCAGGTCGACGACAGGGAGAGGCACTGAAGCTTTCTTT
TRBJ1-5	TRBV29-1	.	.	CSASGCHQPQHF	TGCAGCGCGTCAGGGTGTCACCAGCCCCAGCATTTT
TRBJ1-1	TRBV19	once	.	CASSIAGFEAFF	TGTGCCAGTAGTATAGCAGGGTTTGAAGCTTTCTTT
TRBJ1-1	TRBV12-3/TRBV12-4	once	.	CASSLLGATEAFF	TGTGCCAGCAGTTTATTGGGGGCTACTGAAGCTTTCTTT
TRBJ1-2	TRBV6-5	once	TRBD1	CASRLQGAQSYTF	TGTGCCAGCAGGCTACAGGGGGCGCAGAGCTACACCTTC
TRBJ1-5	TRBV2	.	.	CASSEAARGNQPQHF	TGTGCCAGCAGTGAAGCGGCTCGGGGGAATCAGCCCCAGCATTTT
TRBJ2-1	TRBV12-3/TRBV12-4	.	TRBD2	CASVTGTSNEQFF	TGTGCCAGCGTCACAGGGACTAGCAATGAGCAGTTCTTC
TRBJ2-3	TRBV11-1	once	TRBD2	CASSSSGSTDTQYF	TGTGCCAGCAGCTCTAGCGGGAGCACAGATACGCAGTATTTT